These 27 T cell receptor beta chains came from one sample sequenced in a study of post-analysis software for immune sequencing data. Study-wide findings and caveats: A few TRBV segments occurring more often in patients than controls included TRBV5-6, TRBV5-1 and TRBV20-1.

No antigen has been assigned to these receptors. Unique molecular identifiers were carried by the TCR beta cDNA libraries. TCRdb re-derived calls from the PCR reads in MiXCR, one entry per CDR3 protein. This sample has hundreds of thousands of distinct CDR3 sequences, with 40% to 50% found just once. Sequencing was performed on blood. These receptor sequences come from a girl aged 5 to 17 with multiple sclerosis.

V is TRBV20-1 and J is TRBJ2-7, with 12 bases that match TRBD2. Germline CDR1 reads DFQATT; CDR2 reads SNEGSKA (reference sequence). V was pared by 2 bases and J by 2 bases, with 4 bases of the junction left unmatched. CDR3 length: 15 amino acids. The CDR3 loop is CSARPTSGRPYEQYF. CDR3 nucleotides: TGCAGTGCTAGACCGACTAGCGGGAGACCCTACGAGCAGTACTTC.

This chain connects TRBV5-5 to TRBJ1-1; D not certain. The CDR3 has 15 residues. The germline V gene has CDR1 SGHKS and CDR2 YYEKEE (reference sequence). V was trimmed by 4 bases and J by 0 bases, leaving 13 bases between them. CDR3 nucleotides: TGTGCCAGCAGCGCCTACAGCCGTATGAACACTGAAGCTTTCTTT. It translates to CASSAYSRMNTEAFF.

The CDR3: CSARDLRVNSYNEQFF. DNA of the CDR3: TGCAGTGCTAGAGATCTAAGGGTAAACTCCTACAATGAGCAGTTCTTC. The chain uses TRBV20-1 and TRBJ2-1, with D unresolved. Trimming cost V 0 bases and J 0 bases, with 12 bases left between them. The CDR3 spans 16 residues. Per germline, CDR1 DFQATT and CDR2 SNEGSKA (reference sequence).

This chain links TRBV12-3 or TRBV12-4 with TRBJ1-5; D is ambiguous. V was cut by 6 bases and J by 3 bases, with 12 bases left in between. CDR3 length: 14 residues. The CDR3 is CASSQHLDNQPQHF. The DNA for the CDR3 is TGTGCCAGCAGCCAACACCTAGACAATCAGCCCCAGCATTTT.

The chain recombines TRBV3-1 with TRBJ1-1; D gene unclear. The ends were cut back, 0 bases at V and 10 bases at J, with 15 bases in the middle. Germline V gene data show CDR1 as LGHDT and CDR2 as YNNKEL (reference sequence). The CDR3 loop spans 14 amino acids. For the CDR3, the DNA is TGTGCCAGCAGCCAAGATGGACCGACCCGCCGAGCTTTCTTT. Translation gives CASSQDGPTRRAFF.

This chain links TRBV29-1 with TRBJ1-1; possibly TRBD1 for D (6 bases). Between the trimmed V and J ends, which lost 7 bases and 11 bases, there was a span of 20 bases. The CDR3 runs to 12 residues. CDR1 and CDR2 (germline): SQVTM, ANQGSEA. The CDR3 protein is CSGGGGRLEAFF. The CDR3 region has the DNA TGCAGCGGGGGGGGCGGAAGACTTGAGGCTTTCTTT.

This clonotype was seen only a few times. The chain carries TRBV25-1 and TRBJ2-3; perhaps D is TRBD1 or TRBD2 (5 bases each). Trimming took 3 bases from V and 2 from J, leaving 9 bases between them. The CDR3 has 14 amino acids. Germline CDR1 MGHDK, CDR2 SYGVNS. The CDR3 sequence: CASSEGPITDTQYF. The DNA for the CDR3 is TGTGCCAGCAGTGAGGGACCAATCACAGATACGCAGTATTTT.

This clonotype has only one observation. V usage is TRBV5-1 and J usage is TRBJ2-7; D could derive from TRBD1 or TRBD2 (6 bases each). CDR1 SGHRS and CDR2 YFSETQ come from the germline V gene. The length of the CDR3 is 15 residues. Between the trimmed V and J ends, which lost 2 bases and 0 bases, there was a span of 12 bases. The CDR3 loop is CASSLGGMSSYEQYF. CDR3 DNA sequence: TGCGCCAGCAGCTTAGGGGGGATGAGCTCCTACGAGCAGTACTTC.

Of note for this clonotype: Given the absence of the conserved phenylalanine or tryptophan at the CDR3 end, a read error is likely. V gene TRBV29-1 combines with J gene TRBJ1-1; D is undetermined. In germline, CDR1 is SQVTM, CDR2 ANQGSEA. V shed 0 bases and J shed 4 bases, with 18 bases lying between them. The CDR3 extends over 16 amino acids. This CDR3 is CSVEDKVRQVGTEAFL. The CDR3, as DNA: TGCAGCGTTGAAGACAAAGTAAGGCAGGTGGGCACTGAAGCTTTCCTT.

The rearrangement joins TRBV29-1 to TRBJ2-3; 7 bases map to TRBD1. The ends lost 7 bases at V and 5 bases at J; junction bases unmatched: 9. The germline V gene encodes CDR1 SQVTM and CDR2 ANQGSEA. The CDR3 is 13 residues long. The CDR3 region has the DNA TGCAGCGGCGACAGGGAAGGGGGAGATACGCAGTATTTT. It yields the protein CSGDREGGDTQYF.

This clonotype was found a few times. V gene TRBV12-3 or TRBV12-4 combines with J gene TRBJ2-3; no definite D call. V was shortened by 6 bases and J by 2 bases, with 15 bases between the two germline ends. The CDR3 contains 15 residues. In DNA form, the CDR3 reads TGTGCCAGCAGCCCGTGGGGTGAGAACACAGATACGCAGTATTTT. Amino acids: CASSPWGENTDTQYF.

The chain links TRBV20-1 to TRBJ1-1, with 7 nucleotides matching TRBD1. J was trimmed by 5 bases and V by 5 bases; bases with no gene match: 8. CDR3 length equals 13 residues. Per the germline V gene, CDR1 is DFQATT and CDR2 is SNEGSKA (reference sequence). This CDR3 reads CSAGDQGVTEAFF. CDR3 nucleotides: TGCAGTGCTGGGGACCAGGGGGTTACTGAAGCTTTCTTT.

The V call is TRBV5-1, the J call TRBJ2-3; 7 nucleotides align to TRBD2. The V and J ends lost 6 bases and 0 bases, in that order; junction bases with no gene match: 7. The CDR3 sequence is 15 residues long. CDR1 SGHRS and CDR2 YFSETQ come from the germline V gene. DNA for the CDR3: TGCGCCAGCAACTCCGGACTAGACAGCACAGATACGCAGTATTTT. Encoded protein: CASNSGLDSTDTQYF.

V usage is TRBV5-1 and J usage is TRBJ1-2, with 7 bases that match TRBD1. CDR3 length: 14 amino acids. Germline V gene data show CDR1 as SGHRS and CDR2 as YFSETQ. The ends lost 1 base at V and 6 bases at J; junction bases unmatched: 6. In nucleotides, the CDR3 is TGCGCCAGCAGCTTGAAACAGGGGTCCCATGGCTACACCTTC. This sequence encodes CASSLKQGSHGYTF.

This clonotype was observed once. V and J are TRBV7-6 and TRBJ2-2; TRBD2 matches at 11 bases. CDR1 and CDR2 from the germline V gene are SGHVS and FNYEAQ. V was clipped by 6 bases and J by 8 bases; unmatched bases: 5. This CDR3 region has 14 residues. The CDR3: CASRGTSGSGELFF. Written as DNA, the CDR3 is TGTGCCAGCAGGGGAACTAGCGGGAGTGGGGAGCTGTTTTTT.

This clonotype has a handful of counts. The chain is built from TRBV7-2 and TRBJ1-1; D not resolved. Trimming took off 5 bases at V and 4 bases at J, with 14 bases between the two ends. This CDR3 spans 14 amino acids. Germline CDR1 and CDR2: SGHTA and FQGNSA. In DNA form, the CDR3 reads TGTGCCAGCAGCCCCTCCGCCAGGCCCACTGAAGCTTTCTTT. Its translation: CASSPSARPTEAFF.

This sequence joins TRBV2 and TRBJ1-5; the match to TRBD1 covers 8 bases. The V gene end was trimmed by 4 bases and the J gene end by 5 bases; junction bases not matched to a gene: 7. This CDR3 is built from 15 residues. Per the germline V gene, CDR1 is SNHLY and CDR2 is FYNNEI. The CDR3 reads CASSGGQGWDQPQHF. The CDR3 DNA is TGTGCCAGCAGTGGAGGACAGGGATGGGATCAGCCCCAGCATTTT. Full variable domain (outside the CDR3, taken from reference TRBV2 and TRBJ1-5): EPEVTQTPSHQVTQMGQEVILRCVPISNHLYFYWYRQILGQKVEFLVSFYNNEISEKSEIFDDQFSVERPDGSNFTLKIRSTKLEDSAMYFCASSGGQGWDQPQHFGDGTRLSIL.

This chain uses TRBV15 with TRBJ1-1; D gene ambiguous. Trimming stripped 4 bases from V and 3 bases from J, with 6 bases between. Germline V lookup: CDR1 LNHNV, CDR2 YYDKDF (reference sequence). This CDR3 is 12 amino acids long. DNA for the CDR3: TGTGCCACCAGCACCCGGGACACTGAAGCTTTCTTT. It yields the protein CATSTRDTEAFF.

This clonotype was seen ten or more times. The V gene is TRBV9, the J gene TRBJ2-3; TRBD1 might be the D (6 bases). Trimming shortened V by 0 bases and J by 4 bases, and 9 bases separated the two germline ends. This CDR3 region has 14 residues. From germline, CDR1 is SGDLS and CDR2 YYNGEE. The CDR3 sequence is CASSVVGAADTQYF. CDR3 DNA sequence: TGTGCCAGCAGCGTAGTGGGGGCGGCAGATACGCAGTATTTT.

This clonotype turned up a few times. The rearrangement uses TRBV4-2 and TRBJ1-5; no firm D call. The CDR3 has 14 amino acids. Trimming took off 1 base at V and 1 base at J, with 5 bases between the two ends. Germline values: CDR1 LGHNA, CDR2 YNFKEQ. The CDR3, as DNA: TGTGCCAGCAGCCAAGCGTCAAGCAATCAGCCCCAGCATTTT. This gives the protein CASSQASSNQPQHF.

The chain combines TRBV7-2 with TRBJ1-2; 7 nucleotides align to TRBD1. The CDR3 length is 15 residues. CDR1 is SGHTA, CDR2 FQGNSA, per germline. The ends lost 5 bases at V and 6 bases at J; junction bases unmatched: 12. The CDR3 region is CASSQTGTHQDGYTF. The CDR3 DNA follows: TGTGCCAGCAGCCAGACAGGGACCCACCAGGATGGCTACACCTTC. The variable domain in full, with the rest retrieved from reference TRBV7-2 and TRBJ1-2, is GAGVSQSPSNKVTEKGKDVELRCDPISGHTALYWYRQSLGQGLEFLIYFQGNSAPDKSGLPSDRFSAERTGGSVSTLTIQRTQQEDSAVYLCASSQTGTHQDGYTFGSGTRLTVV.

The table lists this clonotype with a few counts. The V gene is TRBV20-1, the J gene TRBJ2-7; D is possibly TRBD2 (5 bases). Trimming left V 6 bases short and J 3 bases short, with 15 bases between. The CDR3 runs to 13 residues. Per the germline V gene, CDR1 is DFQATT and CDR2 is SNEGSKA (reference sequence). This CDR3 reads CSARTPEGYEQYF. In DNA form, the CDR3 reads TGCAGTGCACGGACTCCAGAGGGCTACGAGCAGTACTTC.

Comment on this clonotype: Compared with germline, one end of the junction differs, possibly owing to a read error. This chain joins TRBV5-6 and TRBJ2-1; the match to TRBD1 covers 9 bases. The CDR3 is 13 amino acids. CDR1 SGHDT and CDR2 YYEEEE come from the germline V gene. The CDR3 reads CASGFDRGAEQFF. CDR3 in DNA: TGTGCCAGCGGCTTCGACAGGGGGGCTGAGCAGTTCTTC.

Only a few counts were recorded for this clonotype. The chain is built from TRBV20-1 and TRBJ2-5, with TRBD2 matching over 11 bases. The germline gives CDR1 DFQATT, CDR2 SNEGSKA (reference sequence). The trim removed 5 bases at V and 0 bases at J, leaving 8 bases unmatched. The CDR3 is 16 residues long. CDR3: CSASTGTSGDQETQYF. The DNA of the CDR3 is TGCAGTGCTTCAACCGGGACTAGCGGTGACCAAGAGACCCAGTACTTC.

The CDR3 here is CSGQDYNEQFF. The CDR3 DNA reads TGCAGTGGTCAGGACTACAATGAGCAGTTCTTC. This rearrangement joins TRBV20-1 to TRBJ2-1, with D uncertain. CDR3 length: 11 amino acids. Germline CDR1 is DFQATT and CDR2 is SNEGSKA (reference sequence). Trimming cost V 7 bases and J 3 bases, with 7 bases left between them.

V gene TRBV28 combines with J gene TRBJ2-4; D ambiguous. The J call may be incorrect, as the DNA end agrees better with TRBJ2-7. CDR1 MDHEN and CDR2 SYDVKM come from the germline V gene. The CDR3 consists of 12 residues. In DNA, the CDR3 is TGTGCCAGCAGTTTATCCTACTACGAGCAGTACTTC. It codes for CASSLSYYEQYF.

This clonotype occurred a few times. CDR3 residues: CASSPAQTGRHGYTF. The CDR3 DNA follows: TGTGCCAGCAGTCCTGCACAGACAGGGCGCCATGGCTACACCTTC. V gene TRBV6-6 combines with J gene TRBJ1-2; 7 bases agree with TRBD1. The CDR3 sequence is 15 residues long. The V gene's germline CDR1 is MNHNY and CDR2 SVGAGI (reference sequence). The V and J ends lost 5 bases and 6 bases, in that order; junction bases with no gene match: 12.